This TCR beta chain originates from a study of spatial heterogeneity in lung cancer. Germline V CDR1 and CDR2: MNHEY, SVGEGT. J gave up 6 bases and V 7 bases, and 17 bases lay outside the gene matches. The CDR3 is made up of 16 amino acids. Sample time point: blood at routine non-recurrence follow-up after resection. Unsorted whole RNA of tumor, nontumor lung or frozen PBMC was sequenced. This clonotype was recorded a few times. From the 5' RACE reads, TCRdb called clonotypes with MiXCR, one entry per CDR3 protein. Of more than 95,000 distinct CDR3 sequences detected, about 12% appear once; the ten largest clones hold around 16%.

The J gene is TRBJ2-7, the V gene TRBV6-2 or TRBV6-3, with 8 bases fitting TRBD1. The specimen was PBMCs, collected at follow-up. The TCR comes from a male donor with early-stage non-small cell lung cancer. The CDR3 DNA follows: TGTGCCAGCATCCCAATGGCAGGGGGCGGCTTGGGCGAGCAGTACTTC. It translates to CASIPMAGGGLGEQYF.